This T cell receptor beta chain was recovered during a study of T-cell reconstitution after alpha-beta-depleted transplantation in children. This clonotype was recorded at least ten times. Looked up from germline, CDR1 is SGHDN and CDR2 is FVKESK. There are 13 residues in the CDR3. Trimming left V 2 bases short and J 4 bases short, with 6 bases between. The authors prepared the TCRbeta library with unique molecular identifiers. TCRdb re-called the PCR reads with MiXCR, one entry per CDR3 protein. Counted here are about 610,000 distinct CDR3 sequences, 10% to 13% occurring once; the ten biggest clones make up roughly 4%.

The rearrangement links TRBV14 to TRBJ2-1; D may correspond to TRBD1 or TRBD2 (5 bases each). This TCR was recovered from a human donor who donated a stem cell graft to a child with acute myeloid leukemia. Here the sequenced sample was PBMCs from the stem cell graft donor, taken from the stem cell graft. CDR3 loop: CASSQWGYNEQFF. CDR3 DNA sequence: TGTGCCAGCAGCCAATGGGGGTACAATGAGCAGTTCTTC.